One and the same sample provided the 24 T cell receptor beta chains below, sequenced in a study of patients and donors after allogeneic stem cell transplantation. TCRdb fed the RT-PCR reads into MiXCR, producing one record per CDR3 protein. Among fewer than 250,000 distinct CDR3 sequences listed, 12% to 15% were seen once. The source material was blood, either unsorted or a sorted T cell fraction (not recorded which). Every receptor here comes from a human donor who was either an allogeneic HSCT recipient or a stem cell or donor lymphocyte infusion donor (not recorded which). It is not recorded whose cells these are; they may come from a transplant donor.

This chain joins TRBV10-3 and TRBJ2-5; weak D call: TRBD2 (5 bases). Germline CDR1 ENHRY, CDR2 SYGVKD. Trimming stripped 4 bases from V and 3 bases from J, with 9 bases between. The CDR3 contains 13 residues. CDR3 residues: CAISGIGKETQYF. The CDR3 bases are TGTGCCATCAGTGGAATCGGGAAAGAGACCCAGTACTTC.

This clonotype has a handful of counts. The chain couples TRBV5-5 to TRBJ2-1; D is uncertain. CDR1 SGHKS and CDR2 YYEKEE come from the germline V gene (reference sequence). The V end lost 2 bases, the J end lost 11 bases, and 14 bases lay between the germline ends. This CDR3 is 13 amino acids long. The CDR3 region has the DNA TGTGCCAGCAGCTTCACACCTAGAAATCAGCAGTTCTTC. As protein: CASSFTPRNQQFF.

The chain employs TRBV7-3 and TRBJ2-7; 8 bases fit TRBD1. Germline V lookup: CDR1 SGHTA, CDR2 FQGTGA. This CDR3 is 15 amino acids long. Trimming removed 4 bases from V and 5 bases from J; junction bases left unmatched: 10. The CDR3 DNA reads as TGTGCCAGCAGCTCCGTGACAGGGGAGGTGAACGAGCAGTACTTC. Its protein product is CASSSVTGEVNEQYF.

In its sample, this clonotype was seen a few times. This CDR3 reads CASRRGAGDTEAFF. CDR3 in DNA: TGTGCCAGCAGGAGGGGCGCAGGGGACACTGAAGCTTTCTTT. This chain links TRBV6-4 with TRBJ1-1; D perhaps matches TRBD1 (6 bases). Trimming left V 6 bases short and J 3 bases short, with 14 bases between. Germline V lookup: CDR1 MRHNA, CDR2 SNTAGT. The CDR3 extends over 14 amino acids.

This clonotype was detected only a few times. The V and J genes are TRBV30 and TRBJ1-2; D gene unclear. CDR1 is GTSNPN, CDR2 SVGIG, per germline (reference sequence). This CDR3 has 13 residues. V dropped 7 bases and J dropped 3 bases, with 15 bases sitting between them. The CDR3 loop is CALGPSRDYGYTF. As DNA, the CDR3 is TGTGCCTTGGGCCCCAGCCGGGACTATGGCTACACCTTC.

This clonotype was counted ten times or more. This chain joins TRBV4-3 and TRBJ2-7, with D hard to call. The CDR3 totals 16 residues. Trimming stripped 0 bases from V and 2 bases from J, with 14 bases between. Per the germline V gene, CDR1 is LGHNA and CDR2 is YSLEER. CDR3 coding DNA: TGCGCCAGCAGCCAAGATCTCGGTAGAGCAACCTACGAGCAGTACTTC. This sequence encodes CASSQDLGRATYEQYF.

This clonotype was counted only a few times. The rearrangement uses TRBV5-6 and TRBJ2-2; unclear D gene. Germline CDR1 SGHDT, CDR2 YYEEEE. The germline V and J ends were trimmed by 3 bases and 7 bases, with 7 bases remaining between them. The CDR3 extends over 12 amino acids. The CDR3 DNA sequence: TGTGCCAGCAGCTGGTCGGTCGGGGAGCTGTTTTTT. Its translation: CASSWSVGELFF.

This clonotype was observed at least ten times. This chain connects TRBV4-2 to TRBJ1-2; the D is unclear. This CDR3 has 15 amino acids. V lost 4 bases to trimming and J lost 0 bases, with 12 bases between them. Germline V lookup: CDR1 LGHNA, CDR2 YNFKEQ. The CDR3 region has the DNA TGTGCCAGCAGCCTCCCCGGGGTCTCTAACTATGGCTACACCTTC. Protein: CASSLPGVSNYGYTF.

This clonotype was detected ten times or more. This sequence joins TRBV29-1 and TRBJ1-5; no firm D call. The length of the CDR3 is 12 residues. Germline loops: CDR1 SQVTM, CDR2 ANQGSEA. V lost 4 bases, J lost 4 bases, and 8 bases lay in between. This chain's CDR3 is CSVANGNQPQHF. The CDR3 DNA follows: TGCAGCGTTGCCAACGGGAATCAGCCCCAGCATTTT.

This clonotype appeared a few times. The rearrangement links TRBV5-6 to TRBJ2-2; D is undetermined. Germline loops: CDR1 SGHDT, CDR2 YYEEEE. The CDR3 consists of 13 residues. V was cut by 2 bases and J by 6 bases, with 8 bases left in between. CDR3 residues: CASSLMTAGELFF. In nucleotides, the CDR3 is TGTGCCAGCAGCTTAATGACGGCCGGGGAGCTGTTTTTT.

V and J are TRBV24-1 and TRBJ2-2; 7 nucleotides line up with TRBD2. Per germline, CDR1 KGHDR and CDR2 SFDVKD. V gave up 0 bases and J gave up 4 bases; unmatched junction bases: 13. There are 19 residues in the CDR3. The DNA for the CDR3 is TGTGCCACCAGTGATTTGGGGTCGAGACGCGGGGGAACCACCGGGGAGCTGTTTTTT. It codes for CATSDLGSRRGGTTGELFF.

In its sample, this clonotype is medium-sized (0.01 to 0.1%). This rearrangement joins TRBV24-1 to TRBJ2-3; 13 bases fit TRBD2. The germline V gene has CDR1 KGHDR and CDR2 SFDVKD. V gave up 3 bases and J gave up 5 bases; unmatched junction bases: 10. This CDR3 has 18 amino acids. CDR3 sequence: CATSDPNGLAGVVDTQYF. The CDR3 DNA reads TGTGCCACCAGTGATCCTAACGGACTAGCGGGGGTGGTAGATACGCAGTATTTT.

The J gene is TRBJ2-7, the V gene TRBV24-1; D gene unclear. The CDR3 extends over 15 amino acids. Between the trimmed V and J ends, which lost 0 bases and 2 bases, there was a span of 10 bases. The germline gives CDR1 KGHDR, CDR2 SFDVKD. The CDR3: CATSDLRAPPYEQYF. Here the CDR3 DNA reads TGTGCCACCAGTGATTTGAGGGCACCTCCCTACGAGCAGTACTTC.

The CDR3 here is CAWTSQDGLVDGYTF. CDR3 in DNA: TGTGCCTGGACCTCCCAGGACGGCTTAGTTGATGGCTACACCTTC. The chain links TRBV30 to TRBJ1-2; no clear D gene. Between the trimmed V and J ends, which lost 4 bases and 6 bases, there was a span of 21 bases. The germline CDR1 and CDR2 sequences are GTSNPN and SVGIG (reference sequence). The CDR3 spans 15 residues.

The count of this clonotype is one. The gene calls are TRBV9 and TRBJ2-2; tentative D call: TRBD2 (5 bases). This CDR3 is 14 amino acids long. Germline values: CDR1 SGDLS, CDR2 YYNGEE. Trimming left V 0 bases short and J 6 bases short, with 9 bases between. The CDR3 region has the DNA TGTGCCAGCAGCGTAGCCGGAGCGGCCGGGGAGCTGTTTTTT. As protein: CASSVAGAAGELFF.

This clonotype was observed a few times. The chain combines TRBV6-1 with TRBJ1-2; unclear D gene. There are 13 residues in the CDR3. The germline CDR1 and CDR2 sequences are MNHNS and SASEGT. V was pared by 6 bases and J by 3 bases, with 11 bases between. The CDR3 reads CASRVASYYGYTF. CDR3 bases: TGTGCCAGCAGGGTTGCGAGTTACTATGGCTACACCTTC.

V gene TRBV19 combines with J gene TRBJ2-1; 9 nucleotides match TRBD2. CDR3 length: 12 amino acids. The germline CDR1 and CDR2 sequences are LNHDA and SQIVND (reference sequence). The trim removed 4 bases at V and 15 bases at J, leaving 7 bases unmatched. The CDR3 coding sequence is TGTGCCAGTAGTACCGCTCGCGGGAGGGGGTTCTTC. It yields the protein CASSTARGRGFF.

The chain carries TRBV10-3 and TRBJ2-1; 8 nucleotides match TRBD2. Germline trimming cut 6 bases from V and 7 bases from J; bases unmatched to any gene: 20. Germline V gives CDR1 ENHRY, CDR2 SYGVKD. The CDR3 length is 18 residues. The CDR3 spells CAIREAPESGGHENEQFF. Written as DNA, the CDR3 is TGTGCCATCAGGGAAGCCCCAGAGAGCGGGGGCCACGAGAATGAGCAGTTCTTC.

The V and J genes are TRBV19 and TRBJ1-5; perhaps TRBD1 as D (6 bases). The CDR3 spans 15 residues. V shed 1 base and J shed 4 bases, with 11 bases lying between them. The germline V gene encodes CDR1 LNHDA and CDR2 SQIVND (reference sequence). The CDR3 here is CASSIGGGYNQPQHF. CDR3 nucleotides: TGTGCCAGTAGTATAGGAGGGGGGTATAATCAGCCCCAGCATTTT.

This clonotype was detected ten times or more. This rearrangement joins TRBV29-1 to TRBJ1-5; the D gene is possibly TRBD1 (5 bases). Germline-derived CDR1 and CDR2 are SQVTM and ANQGSEA. The CDR3 has 13 residues. V lost 6 bases to trimming and J lost 4 bases, with 13 bases between them. The CDR3 DNA sequence: TGCAGCGTCCTAGGGGAGGGGAATCAGCCCCAGCATTTT. This encodes CSVLGEGNQPQHF.

The rearrangement joins TRBV2 to TRBJ1-2; no reliable D call. With 7 bases removed from V and 1 base from J, the gap between germline ends came to 10 bases. The CDR3 is made up of 13 amino acids. The V gene's germline CDR1 is SNHLY and CDR2 FYNNEI. CDR3 region: CASNENVNYGYTF. The CDR3, as DNA: TGTGCCAGCAACGAGAACGTTAACTATGGCTACACCTTC. Full variable domain (missing parts from reference TRBV2 and TRBJ1-2): EPEVTQTPSHQVTQMGQEVILRCVPISNHLYFYWYRQILGQKVEFLVSFYNNEISEKSEIFDDQFSVERPDGSNFTLKIRSTKLEDSAMYFCASNENVNYGYTFGSGTRLTVV.

This clonotype showed up many times. The rearrangement joins TRBV20-1 to TRBJ2-7, with TRBD1 as a possible D gene (5 bases). Between the trimmed V and J ends, which lost 3 bases and 5 bases, there was a span of 11 bases. This CDR3 has 12 amino acids. Germline V gene sequence: CDR1 DFQATT, CDR2 SNEGSKA (reference sequence). In DNA, the CDR3 is TGCAGTGCTAGCCTAGGGGCTAACGAGCAGTACTTC. Translating gives CSASLGANEQYF.

This clonotype was observed a handful of times. The chain combines TRBV30 with TRBJ1-2; TRBD1 is a possible D gene (5 bases). CDR1 is GTSNPN and CDR2 is SVGIG in the germline V gene (reference sequence). Trimming stripped 7 bases from V and 4 bases from J, with 22 bases between. The CDR3 has 15 amino acids. CDR3 nucleotides: TGTGCCTCCGGGTCCCGATTGGGGGGGGTCTATGGCTACACCTTC. Translated: CASGSRLGGVYGYTF.

The sample holds a few counts of this clonotype. The rearrangement links TRBV20-1 to TRBJ2-3; tentative D call: TRBD1 (5 bases). Germline V gene sequence: CDR1 DFQATT, CDR2 SNEGSKA (reference sequence). The CDR3 totals 17 residues. The V end was cut by 5 bases, the J end by 4 bases, with 25 bases between. The CDR3 reads CSARPNNLQGFADTQYF. The CDR3 nucleotides are TGCAGTGCTCGTCCGAACAATCTTCAGGGATTCGCAGATACGCAGTATTTT.